Each of the 20 T cell receptor beta chains below was sequenced from the same sample in a study of HIV-infected patients and healthy controls. A single record per CDR3 protein comes from TCRdb applying MiXCR to the 5' RACE reads. Among about 64,000 distinct CDR3 sequences listed, approximately 21% were seen once. The sample was CD4+ T cells from blood. The receptors shown here come from a human donor in good health.

In this sample, this clonotype turned up many times. The rearrangement links TRBV29-1 to TRBJ1-1, with a possible D match to TRBD1 (5 bases). V lost 1 base and J 2 bases, leaving 8 bases between the germline ends. The germline V gene has CDR1 SQVTM and CDR2 ANQGSEA. The CDR3 loop spans 13 amino acids. The CDR3 loop is CSVEGRVNTEAFF. The DNA for the CDR3 is TGCAGCGTTGAAGGCAGGGTTAACACTGAAGCTTTCTTT.

This clonotype has only a few counts. The chain is built from TRBV3-1 and TRBJ1-5; D remains unclear. The CDR3 spans 13 residues. With 1 base removed from V and 7 bases from J, the gap between germline ends came to 8 bases. Germline CDR1 reads LGHDT; CDR2 reads YNNKEL (reference sequence). This chain's CDR3 is CASSQGREQPQHF. In nucleotides, the CDR3 is TGTGCCAGCAGCCAAGGGAGAGAGCAGCCCCAGCATTTT.

This chain links TRBV3-1 with TRBJ1-2; D is undetermined. This CDR3 contains 14 residues. CDR1 is LGHDT and CDR2 is YNNKEL in the germline V gene (reference sequence). The germline V and J ends were trimmed by 4 bases and 1 base, with 10 bases remaining between them. The CDR3 is CASSRTENNYGYTF. The CDR3 coding sequence is TGTGCCAGCAGCCGAACGGAGAATAACTATGGCTACACCTTC.

The CDR3 protein is CASSYSDVWPPSSYEQYF. The CDR3 nucleotides read TGTGCCAGCAGTTACTCCGACGTCTGGCCGCCGAGCTCCTACGAGCAGTACTTC. The chain uses TRBV6-2 or TRBV6-3 and TRBJ2-7; D gene uncertain. The V and J ends lost 0 bases and 0 bases respectively, with 18 bases between them. The CDR3 is 18 residues long. The germline V gene encodes CDR1 MNHEY and CDR2 SVGEGT.

This clonotype was seen only a few times. This chain connects TRBV5-4 to TRBJ2-2, with 10 bases that match TRBD1. Losses at the gene ends were 2 bases for V and 3 bases for J; bases not matched to a gene: 4. The CDR3 consists of 16 residues. Germline assignment: CDR1 SGHNT and CDR2 YYREEE (reference sequence). CDR3 nucleotides: TGTGCCAGCAGCTTCCGGACAGGGGGGGACACCGGGGAGCTGTTTTTT. Protein: CASSFRTGGDTGELFF. The whole variable domain, remainder taken from reference TRBV5-4 and TRBJ2-2, is ETGVTQSPTHLIKTRGQQVTLRCSSQSGHNTVSWYQQALGQGPQFIFQYYREEENGRGNFPPRFSGLQFPNYSSELNVNALELDDSALYLCASSFRTGGDTGELFFGEGSRLTVL.

This clonotype was counted between two and nine times. The rearrangement joins TRBV7-3 to TRBJ1-2; TRBD1 might be the D (5 bases). The CDR3 contains 17 residues. V gave up 1 base and J gave up 4 bases, with 19 bases separating them. The germline CDR1 and CDR2 sequences are SGHTA and FQGTGA. In nucleotides, the CDR3 is TGTGCCAGCAGCTTAATGGGGGGTATGGGGGAAGGCTATGGCTACACCTTC. Translation: CASSLMGGMGEGYGYTF. The full variable domain, in which reference TRBV7-3 and TRBJ1-2 provide the parts outside the CDR3, is GAGVSQTPSNKVTEKGKYVELRCDPISGHTALYWYRQSLGQGPEFLIYFQGTGAADDSGLPNDRFFAVRPEGSVSTLKIQRTERGDSAVYLCASSLMGGMGEGYGYTFGSGTRLTVV.

V usage is TRBV20-1 and J usage is TRBJ1-5, with 8 bases that match TRBD1. With V trimmed by 0 bases and J by 7 bases, 8 bases remained unmatched. The CDR3 totals 15 residues. CDR1 and CDR2 from the germline V gene are DFQATT and SNEGSKA (reference sequence). The CDR3 reads CSARDEDRAGQPQHF. The DNA of the CDR3 is TGCAGTGCTAGAGACGAGGACAGGGCGGGACAGCCCCAGCATTTT.

This clonotype was seen only a few times. J is TRBJ2-3 and V is TRBV20-1; 8 positions match TRBD2. Germline V gene data show CDR1 as DFQATT and CDR2 as SNEGSKA (reference sequence). CDR3 length equals 16 residues. The V and J ends lost 0 bases and 0 bases, in that order; junction bases with no gene match: 5. This chain's CDR3 is CSARDPQRGSTDTQYF. The CDR3 DNA is TGCAGTGCTAGAGATCCCCAGCGGGGGAGCACAGATACGCAGTATTTT.

The rearrangement links TRBV29-1 to TRBJ1-4, with TRBD1 matching over 7 bases. CDR1 SQVTM and CDR2 ANQGSEA come from the germline V gene. The CDR3 has 12 residues. The junction had 3 bases not matched to a gene; V was cut back by 7 bases and J by 4 bases. CDR3 sequence reads: CSAGQVNEKLFF. For the CDR3, the DNA is TGCAGCGCCGGACAGGTTAATGAAAAACTGTTTTTT.

This clonotype occurred many times. The chain combines TRBV7-9 with TRBJ2-3, with a tentative D call TRBD1 (5 bases). Germline V gives CDR1 SEHNR, CDR2 FQNEAQ (reference sequence). V was pared by 2 bases and J by 2 bases, with 8 bases between. The CDR3 spans 14 residues. The CDR3 region is CASSLSQATDTQYF. Written as DNA, the CDR3 is TGTGCCAGCAGCTTATCACAGGCCACAGATACGCAGTATTTT.

This clonotype was detected only once. This rearrangement joins TRBV12-3 or TRBV12-4 to TRBJ1-4; possibly TRBD1 for D (5 bases). V gave up 2 bases and J gave up 0 bases, with 16 bases separating them. This CDR3 contains 18 residues. The CDR3 nucleotides read TGTGCCAGCAGTTTAATCGGGGCGTCTCCGACAACTAATGAAAAACTGTTTTTT. Amino acids: CASSLIGASPTTNEKLFF.

The table lists this clonotype with a few counts. The chain joins TRBV12-3 or TRBV12-4 to TRBJ2-7, with TRBD2 identical over 8 bases. V trimming: 6 bases; J trimming: 2 bases; junction bases outside the gene matches: 6. The CDR3 spans 14 residues. CDR3 sequence reads: CASRIREGTYEQYF. In DNA, the CDR3 is TGTGCCAGCAGGATCCGGGAGGGAACCTACGAGCAGTACTTC.

This clonotype was detected many times. The chain recombines TRBV7-3 with TRBJ1-1; 9 nucleotides align to TRBD1. Unmatched junction bases numbered 12, after V lost 5 bases and J lost 5 bases. The CDR3 is 16 residues long. The germline gives CDR1 SGHTA, CDR2 FQGTGA. CDR3: CASSPGDRALGTEAFF. In nucleotides, the CDR3 is TGTGCCAGCAGCCCCGGGGACAGGGCCCTAGGGACTGAAGCTTTCTTT.

In its sample, this clonotype was seen a few times. This chain joins TRBV3-1 and TRBJ1-2; D is unresolved. The CDR3 length is 14 residues. With 0 bases removed from V and 3 bases from J, the gap between germline ends came to 8 bases. The germline V gene encodes CDR1 LGHDT and CDR2 YNNKEL (reference sequence). As DNA, the CDR3 is TGTGCCAGCAGCCAAGATCCGAGGTACTATGGCTACACCTTC. Residues: CASSQDPRYYGYTF.

This clonotype was counted between two and nine times. The V and J genes are TRBV12-3 or TRBV12-4 and TRBJ1-3; maybe TRBD1 (5 bases). CDR3 length equals 15 residues. With 5 bases removed from V and 2 bases from J, the gap between germline ends came to 13 bases. Here the CDR3 DNA reads TGTGCCAGCAGTACCGGGGCCCTCACTGGAAACACCATATATTTT. Protein sequence: CASSTGALTGNTIYF.

J is TRBJ1-6 and V is TRBV12-3 or TRBV12-4; possible D gene TRBD1, 5 bases. Trimming cost V 1 base and J 7 bases, with 11 bases left between them. There are 15 residues in the CDR3. The CDR3 loop is CASSLGQGRNSPLHF. The CDR3 region has the DNA TGTGCCAGCAGTTTAGGTCAGGGTAGAAATTCACCCCTCCACTTT.

The chain links TRBV5-4 to TRBJ1-2; TRBD1 matches at 7 bases. The germline gives CDR1 SGHNT, CDR2 YYREEE (reference sequence). The V gene end was trimmed by 4 bases and the J gene end by 0 bases; junction bases not matched to a gene: 6. This CDR3 region has 15 residues. In DNA form, the CDR3 reads TGTGCCAGCAGCCCCGGACAGGCCTCTAACTATGGCTACACCTTC. Residues: CASSPGQASNYGYTF.

This clonotype appeared many times. The chain links TRBV3-1 to TRBJ2-7; D uncertain. V lost 6 bases and J lost 3, with 12 bases in between. The CDR3 covers 13 residues. Germline values: CDR1 LGHDT, CDR2 YNNKEL (reference sequence). The CDR3 DNA reads as TGTGCCAGCAGTCTCGGGTTACTCTACGAGCAGTACTTC. This translates into CASSLGLLYEQYF.

This clonotype was seen at least ten times. CDR3 protein: CASSFRLYQPQHF. The CDR3 DNA follows: TGTGCCAGCAGTTTTCGGTTGTATCAGCCCCAGCATTTT. The chain has TRBV28 and TRBJ1-5; D gene ambiguous. Germline V lookup: CDR1 MDHEN, CDR2 SYDVKM. V lost 3 bases and J lost 5, with 8 bases in between. The CDR3 consists of 13 residues.

The genes are TRBV6-2 or TRBV6-3 and TRBJ1-1, with 9 bases lining up with TRBD1. Germline loops: CDR1 MNHEY, CDR2 SVGEGT. This CDR3 region has 14 residues. J was trimmed by 5 bases and V by 8 bases; bases with no gene match: 9. In DNA form, the CDR3 reads TGTGCCAGCTCTGACAGGGGGGCGGTTACTGAAGCTTTCTTT. Its protein is CASSDRGAVTEAFF.